Below, 5 T cell receptor beta chains from the same sample are listed, as sequenced in a study of tumor-infiltrating lymphocytes in primary liver carcinoma. cDNA specific to TCR beta was made from approximately 500 ng of total RNA, with a constant-region primer employed for priming. Slightly modified ARM-PCR served as the procedure for the TCR beta libraries. These libraries came from three rounds of nested multiplex PCR. The first two PCR rounds, nine to ten cycles each, used TRBV1-TRBV30 forward primers and a C-beta reverse primer. TCRdb re-called the multiplex PCR reads with MiXCR, one entry per CDR3 protein. The top ten hold around 30% of the sample, which has about 96,000 distinct CDR3 sequences, just over 65% seen once. Co-extracting RNA and DNA was done with about 20-34 mg of unsorted bulk tissue as input. Sequenced material: tumor-adjacent normal liver tissue. The receptors come from a middle-aged man with primary liver carcinoma and hepatitis B virus infection.

With regard to this clonotype: Given a much more abundant clone one base away, this may be a read error. The chain links TRBV4-2 to TRBJ2-6; D might be TRBD2 (5 bases). The germline gives CDR1 LGHNA, CDR2 YNFKEQ. This CDR3 contains 16 residues. This chain's CDR3 is CSSSPGEYSGANVLTF. The CDR3 region has the DNA TGTTCCAGCAGCCCCGGGGAATACTCTGGGGCCAACGTCCTGACTTTC.

This clonotype was detected a few times. The chain recombines TRBV24-1 with TRBJ2-3, with TRBD1 matching over 7 bases. Germline CDR1 is KGHDR and CDR2 is SFDVKD. The CDR3 has 16 residues. After removal of 4 bases from V and 6 bases from J, the junction contained 12 bases not matched to a gene. CDR3 in amino acids: CATSDPTGNEADTQYF. CDR3 bases: TGTGCCACCAGTGACCCGACAGGGAACGAGGCGGATACGCAGTATTTT.

This clonotype occurred once. The V and J genes are TRBV11-1 and TRBJ2-7, with 7 bases fitting TRBD1. Germline assignment: CDR1 SGHAT and CDR2 FQDESV (reference sequence). V was clipped by 7 bases and J by 5 bases; unmatched bases: 11. The CDR3 totals 14 residues. This CDR3 is CASIVNRGDHEQYF. CDR3 sequence (DNA): TGTGCCAGCATCGTGAACAGGGGTGACCACGAGCAGTACTTC.

Worth noting for this clonotype: Its ends do not fully match the called genes, so a read error is possible. The chain recombines TRBV11-2 with TRBJ2-1; 9 nucleotides align to TRBD2. Germline CDR1 is SGHAT and CDR2 is FQNNGV. The CDR3 consists of 19 residues. The CDR3: CVSSHLAGVGVRASNEQFF. For the CDR3, the DNA is TGTGTCAGCAGCCATTTAGCGGGAGTAGGGGTTCGCGCGAGCAATGAGCAGTTCTTC.

With regard to this clonotype: A much bigger clone sits one base away, suggesting this may be a read error. The gene calls are TRBV28 and TRBJ1-5; D gene ambiguous. There are 15 residues in the CDR3. The V end was cut by 4 bases, the J end by 7 bases, with 17 bases between. Looked up from germline, CDR1 is MDHEN and CDR2 is SYDVKM. The CDR3 bases are TGTGCCAGCAGTTCACCCCGACTGGGAGGGCAGCCCCAGCATTTT. This codes for CASSSPRLGGQPQHF. The whole variable domain, filled in from reference TRBV28 and TRBJ1-5, reads DVKVTQSSRYLVKRTGEKVFLECVQDMDHENMFWYRQDPGLGLRLIYFSYDVKMKEKGDIPEGYSVSREKKERFSLILESASTNQTSMYLCASSSPRLGGQPQHFGDGTRLSIL.